This T cell receptor (beta chain) comes out of a study of CD4 T cells in relation to SARS-CoV-2 and coronaviruses. On the study more broadly: Negative control cultures got HIV-1 Nef peptides or no peptide. Study-level results: Samples before the pandemic and after infection were not matched within any donor.

Before the COVID-19 pandemic, during about 2010-2018, CD4+ T cells were taken from unexposed donors. The cells were cultured for roughly 11 days before CD4+ T cells were isolated. As cell numbers allowed, unexposed-donor CD4+ T cells faced SARS-CoV-2 S/N and four cold-coronavirus spikes. Germline CDR1 reads SQVTM; CDR2 reads ANQGSEA. This CDR3 comprises 13 residues. TCRdb's table, derived via immunoSEQ multiplex PCR, lists solely in-frame clones and lacks some. Of approximately 25,000 clones in the sample, more than 60% were seen once. About this clone: Its antigen remains unidentified. At one end the junction does not follow the germline gene, possibly because of a read error. The identical CDR3 is also encoded by other nucleotide sequences in the sample.

The sample was CD4+ T cells from PBMCs, cultured in vitro. The chain combines TRBV29-1 with TRBJ2-7; 8 positions agree with TRBD1. The origin of this receptor is a human donor in good health. CDR3 in amino acids: CSVAGQEGYEQYF. CDR3 DNA sequence: TGCAGCGTGGCGGGACAGGAGGGGTACGAGCAGTATTTC.